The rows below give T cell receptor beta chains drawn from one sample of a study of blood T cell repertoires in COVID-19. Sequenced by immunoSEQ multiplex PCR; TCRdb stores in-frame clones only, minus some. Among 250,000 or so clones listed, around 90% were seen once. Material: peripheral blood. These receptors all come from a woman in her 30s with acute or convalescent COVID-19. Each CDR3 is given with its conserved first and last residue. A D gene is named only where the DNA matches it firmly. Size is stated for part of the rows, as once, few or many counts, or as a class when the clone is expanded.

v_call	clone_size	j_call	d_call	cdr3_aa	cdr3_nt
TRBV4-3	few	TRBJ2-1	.	CASSQARETYNEQFF	TGCGCCAGCAGCCAAGCTAGAGAGACCTACAATGAGCAGTTCTTC
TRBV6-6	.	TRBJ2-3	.	CASSYSRPDTDTQYF	TGTGCCAGCAGTTACTCCCGCCCAGACACAGATACGCAGTATTTT
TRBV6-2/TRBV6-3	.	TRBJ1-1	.	CASSYSTTSTVNTEAFF	TGTGCCAGCAGTTACTCGACGACTTCGACGGTGAACACTGAAGCTTTCTTT
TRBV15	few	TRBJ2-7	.	CATSRGGTTAYEQYF	TGTGCCACCAGCAGAGGTGGGACAACAGCCTACGAGCAGTACTTC
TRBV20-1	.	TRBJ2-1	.	CSASLANYNEQFF	TGCAGTGCTAGTCTAGCAAACTACAATGAGCAGTTCTTC
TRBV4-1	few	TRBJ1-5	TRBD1	CASSFQGGNQPQHF	TGCGCCAGCAGTTTCCAGGGGGGCAATCAGCCCCAGCATTTT
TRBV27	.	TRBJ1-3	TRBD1	CASSLSPGGGISGNTIYF	TGTGCCAGCAGTTTATCCCCAGGGGGCGGAATCTCTGGAAACACCATATATTTT
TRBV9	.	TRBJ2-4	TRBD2	CASSVATGRESFPPAKNIQYF	TGTGCCAGCAGCGTAGCTACGGGGCGGGAGAGTTTTCCCCCAGCCAAAAACATTCAGTACTTC
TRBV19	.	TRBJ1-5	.	CASSTGTRSNQPQHF	TGTGCCAGTAGTACAGGGACACGTAGCAATCAGCCCCAGCATTTT
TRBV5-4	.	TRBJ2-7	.	CASSHGTSFSYEQYF	TGTGCCAGCAGCCACGGGACTTCTTTCTCCTACGAGCAGTACTTC
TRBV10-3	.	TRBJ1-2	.	CAILPHGGQGYTF	TGTGCCATCCTGCCGCACGGTGGACAGGGCTACACCTTC
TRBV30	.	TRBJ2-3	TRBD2	CAWRRESGSTDTQYF	TGTGCCTGGCGGCGGGAGTCCGGGAGCACAGATACGCAGTATTTT
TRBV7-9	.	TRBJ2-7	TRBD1	CASSLAGTGTYEQYF	TGTGCCAGCAGCTTAGCAGGGACAGGGACCTACGAGCAGTACTTC
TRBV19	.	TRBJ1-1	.	CASSIFGTMNTEAFF	TGTGCCAGTAGTATATTTGGGACTATGAACACTGAAGCTTTCTTT
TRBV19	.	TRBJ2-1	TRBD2	CASMWGDSSGRPSYNEQFF	TGTGCCAGTATGTGGGGGGATTCTAGCGGGAGGCCCTCCTACAATGAGCAGTTCTTC
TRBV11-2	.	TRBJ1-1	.	CATTSLGGKGTEAFF	TGTGCCACCACTTCGCTTGGGGGGAAGGGGACTGAAGCTTTCTTT
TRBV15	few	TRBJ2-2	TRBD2	CATRGLAGGRRNTGELFF	TGTGCCACCCGGGGACTAGCGGGAGGCCGTCGGAACACCGGGGAGCTGTTTTTT
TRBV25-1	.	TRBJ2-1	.	CASQRGSGSYNEQFF	TGTGCCAGCCAACGGGGTAGCGGCTCCTACAATGAGCAGTTCTTC
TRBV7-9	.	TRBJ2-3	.	CASSFPVGGSSTDTQYF	TGTGCCAGCAGCTTTCCCGTGGGGGGATCCAGCACAGATACGCAGTATTTT
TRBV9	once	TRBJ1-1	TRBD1	CASSLNRGPMNTEAFF	TGTGCCAGCAGCTTAAACAGGGGCCCCATGAACACTGAAGCTTTCTTT
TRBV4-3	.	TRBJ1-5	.	CASSQDQDFNQPQHF	TGCGCCAGCAGCCAAGACCAGGACTTCAATCAGCCCCAGCATTTT
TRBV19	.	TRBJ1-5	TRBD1	CASSRGTAQHF	TGTGCCAGTAGCCGAGGGACAGCCCAGCATTTT
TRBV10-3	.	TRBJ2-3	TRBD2	CAITRTSGTDTQYF	TGTGCCATCACCAGGACTAGCGGGACAGATACGCAGTATTTT
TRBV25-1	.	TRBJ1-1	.	CASSEAGNTEAFF	TGTGCCAGCAGTGAAGCAGGGAACACTGAAGCTTTCTTT
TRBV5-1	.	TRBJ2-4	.	CASSLNVAAGLAKNIQYF	TGCGCCAGCAGCCTAAACGTGGCGGCGGGATTAGCCAAAAACATTCAGTACTTC
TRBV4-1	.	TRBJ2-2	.	CAIQGRGAGELFF	TGCGCCATCCAGGGGCGTGGGGCCGGGGAGCTGTTTTTT
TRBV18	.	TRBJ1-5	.	CASSLGPSQPQHF	TGTGCCAGCTCACTGGGGCCGTCTCAGCCCCAGCATTTT
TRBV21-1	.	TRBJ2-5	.	CASSTEKDRGLLPQETQYF	TGTGCCAGCAGCACCGAGAAGGACAGGGGGCTTCTTCCCCAAGAGACCCAGTACTTC
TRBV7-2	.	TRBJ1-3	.	CASSLEPSGNTIYF	TGTGCCAGCAGCTTAGAGCCCTCTGGAAACACCATATATTTT
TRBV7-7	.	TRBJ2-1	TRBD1	CASSLDLDRGLNEQFF	TGTGCCAGCAGCTTAGACCTGGACAGGGGGCTAAATGAGCAGTTCTTC
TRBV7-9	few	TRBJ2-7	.	CASSFQDTTYEQYF	TGTGCCAGCAGCTTCCAGGACACAACCTACGAGCAGTACTTC
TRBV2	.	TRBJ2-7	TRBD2	CASRELAGQPYEQYF	TGTGCCAGCAGAGAACTAGCGGGGCAACCTTACGAGCAGTACTTC
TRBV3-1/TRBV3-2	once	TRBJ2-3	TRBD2	CASSLPFSGNTDTQYF	TGTGCCAGCAGCCTACCCTTTAGCGGGAACACAGATACGCAGTATTTT
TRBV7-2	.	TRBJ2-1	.	CASSLIVGASYNEQFF	TGTGCCAGCAGCTTAATCGTGGGAGCCTCCTACAATGAGCAGTTCTTC
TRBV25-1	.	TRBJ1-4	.	CASSPPRGKLFF	TGTGCCAGCAGTCCCCCCCGAGGCAAACTGTTTTTT
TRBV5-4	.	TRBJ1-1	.	CASSLEQVKTEAFF	TGTGCCAGCAGCTTGGAGCAGGTGAAGACTGAAGCTTTCTTT
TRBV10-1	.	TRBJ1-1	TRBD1	CASNRGLAEAFF	TGCGCCAGCAACAGGGGGTTGGCTGAAGCTTTCTTT